The 7 T cell receptor beta chains reported below all come from one sample, sequenced in a study of T cells in tuberculosis. Sequenced by immunoSEQ multiplex PCR; TCRdb stores in-frame clones only, minus some. This table has about 34,000 clones, about nine tenths appearing once. The sample comprised PBMCs. These receptors came from a donor aged 10-29 years with latent tuberculosis or without tuberculosis infection.

This clone appeared a single time. Here the CDR3 reads CASSRRTNQPQHF. CDR3 coding DNA: TGTGCCAGCAGCCGACGGACTAATCAGCCCCAGCATTTT. The chain is built from TRBV27 and TRBJ1-5; the D is unclear. V dropped 6 bases and J dropped 4 bases, with 10 bases sitting between them. The CDR3 spans 13 residues. CDR1 and CDR2 (germline): MNHEY, SMNVEV (reference sequence).

The rearrangement joins TRBV7-9 to TRBJ1-5, with a tentative D call TRBD1 (5 bases). The germline CDR1 and CDR2 sequences are SEHNR and FQNEAQ (reference sequence). The V end lost 5 bases, the J end lost 8 bases, and 13 bases lay between the germline ends. The CDR3 is 13 residues long. The DNA for the CDR3 is TGTGCCAGCAGCCCACAGGATTTAGAGCCCCAGCATTTT. Amino acids: CASSPQDLEPQHF.

This clone appeared once. The genes are TRBV7-2 and TRBJ1-2, with TRBD1 matching 9 bases. J was trimmed by 5 bases and V by 5 bases; bases with no gene match: 6. This CDR3 is built from 14 residues. Germline V gene sequence: CDR1 SGHTA, CDR2 FQGNSA. The CDR3: CASSPDRGPYGYTF. The CDR3 DNA reads as TGTGCCAGCAGCCCGGACAGGGGTCCTTATGGCTACACCTTC.

The chain recombines TRBV19 with TRBJ1-5, with no clear D. The V end was cut by 4 bases, the J end by 0 bases, with 22 bases between. The CDR3 loop spans 19 amino acids. The germline CDR1 and CDR2 sequences are LNHDA and SQIVND (reference sequence). The CDR3 DNA reads TGTGCCAGTAGTACCCCAGCGAACCGTGGATGGTATAGCAATCAGCCCCAGCATTTT. This translates into CASSTPANRGWYSNQPQHF.

The CDR3 DNA reads TGTGCCAGCAGCCAATTGCAGGGCAGTGGCTACACCTTC. The encoded protein is CASSQLQGSGYTF. The rearrangement uses TRBV5-6 and TRBJ1-2; tentative D call: TRBD1 (5 bases). Germline V gene sequence: CDR1 SGHDT, CDR2 YYEEEE. Trimming cost V 4 bases and J 7 bases, with 14 bases left between them. The CDR3 is made up of 13 amino acids.

The gene calls are TRBV7-9 and TRBJ1-4; D call uncertain. From germline, CDR1 is SEHNR and CDR2 FQNEAQ (reference sequence). The length of the CDR3 is 17 residues. V lost 1 base to trimming and J lost 0 bases, with 12 bases between them. This CDR3 is CASSLEAQAATNEKLFF. For the CDR3, the DNA is TGTGCCAGCAGCTTAGAGGCCCAGGCTGCAACTAATGAAAAACTGTTTTTT.

The chain combines TRBV2 with TRBJ2-2, with a weak D call TRBD2 (6 bases). Trimming stripped 8 bases from V and 5 bases from J, with 12 bases between. CDR1 is SNHLY, CDR2 FYNNEI, per germline. This CDR3 has 13 amino acids. The CDR3 spells CASGGEKTGELFF. The CDR3 DNA sequence: TGTGCCAGCGGAGGGGAAAAAACCGGGGAGCTGTTTTTT.